Sequencing of this T cell receptor beta chain was carried out in a study of cytomegalovirus exposure and HLA in healthy donors. This clone was recorded a few times. Its antigen remains unidentified. Use of 60 Vbeta and 13 Jbeta primers characterized the PCR. Method: immunoSEQ multiplex PCR; TCRdb's copy keeps in-frame clones and lacks some. This table has 150,000 to 200,000 clones, roughly 80% appearing once. Study outcomes and limitations: Follow-up analysis seemed to connect common viral pathogens with several of the most significant clusters identified. The study labeled 164 TCR beta chains cytomegalovirus-associated. In vitro experiments confirmed that a few CMV-associated chains were specific for CMV antigens. A further, later analysis showed that HLA-associated TCR beta chains (compared with equally common others) were more clonally expanded.

Trimming removed 1 base from V and 6 bases from J, with 15 bases in between. This CDR3 is built from 15 residues. The germline gives CDR1 KGHSY, CDR2 FQNENV. The sequence came from a man aged 18 to 30 in good health and CMV-seropositive. Sequenced material: PBMCs. The rearrangement links TRBV16 to TRBJ1-1, with no clear D. CDR3 in DNA: TGTGCCAGCAGCCAATGGTCAGGTCCCGGGGCTGAAGCTTTCTTT. It translates to CASSQWSGPGAEAFF.